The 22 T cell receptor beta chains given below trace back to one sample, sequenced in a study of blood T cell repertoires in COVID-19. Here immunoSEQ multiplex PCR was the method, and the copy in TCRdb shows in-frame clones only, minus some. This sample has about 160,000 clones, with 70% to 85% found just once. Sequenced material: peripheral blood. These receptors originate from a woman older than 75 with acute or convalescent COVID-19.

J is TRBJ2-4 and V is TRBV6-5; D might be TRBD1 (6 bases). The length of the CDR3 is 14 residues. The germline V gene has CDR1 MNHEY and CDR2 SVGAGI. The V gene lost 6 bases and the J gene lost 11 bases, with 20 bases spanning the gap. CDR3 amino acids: CASRDPGTLPVQYF. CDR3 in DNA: TGTGCCAGCAGAGATCCCGGGACACTGCCAGTTCAGTACTTC.

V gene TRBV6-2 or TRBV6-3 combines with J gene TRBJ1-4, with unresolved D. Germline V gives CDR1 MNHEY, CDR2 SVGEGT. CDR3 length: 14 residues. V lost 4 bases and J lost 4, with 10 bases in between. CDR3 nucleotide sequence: TGTGCCAGCAGTTCGGCGGGCGGTAATGAAAAACTGTTTTTT. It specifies CASSSAGGNEKLFF.

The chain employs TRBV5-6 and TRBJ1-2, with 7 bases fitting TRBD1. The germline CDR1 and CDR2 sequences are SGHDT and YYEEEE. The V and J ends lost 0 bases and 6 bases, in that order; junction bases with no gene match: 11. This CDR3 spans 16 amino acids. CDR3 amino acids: CASSLVGDRQGHGYTF. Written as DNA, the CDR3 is TGTGCCAGCAGCTTGGTGGGGGACCGACAGGGACATGGCTACACCTTC.

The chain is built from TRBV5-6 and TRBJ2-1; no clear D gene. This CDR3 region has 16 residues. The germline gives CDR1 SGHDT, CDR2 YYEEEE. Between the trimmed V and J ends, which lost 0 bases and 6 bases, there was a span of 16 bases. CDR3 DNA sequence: TGTGCCAGCAGCTTGGGGGCCACCATAGTTCGCAATGAGCAGTTCTTC. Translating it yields CASSLGATIVRNEQFF.

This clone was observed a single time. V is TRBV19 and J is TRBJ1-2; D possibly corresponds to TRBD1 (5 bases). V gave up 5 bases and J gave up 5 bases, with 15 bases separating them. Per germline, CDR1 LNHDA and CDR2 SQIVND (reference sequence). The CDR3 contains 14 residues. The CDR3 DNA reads TGTGCCAGTAGTCCAGAACGACAGTCTTATGGCTACACCTTC. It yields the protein CASSPERQSYGYTF.

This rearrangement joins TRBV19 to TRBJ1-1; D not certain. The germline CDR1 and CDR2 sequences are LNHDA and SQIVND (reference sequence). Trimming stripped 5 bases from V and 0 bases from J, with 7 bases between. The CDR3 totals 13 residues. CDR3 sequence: CASSQQMNTEAFF. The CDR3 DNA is TGTGCCAGTAGTCAACAGATGAACACTGAAGCTTTCTTT. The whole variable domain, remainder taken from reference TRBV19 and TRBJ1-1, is DGGITQSPKYLFRKEGQNVTLSCEQNLNHDAMYWYRQDPGQGLRLIYYSQIVNDFQKGDIAEGYSVSREKKESFPLTVTSAQKNPTAFYLCASSQQMNTEAFFGQGTRLTVV.

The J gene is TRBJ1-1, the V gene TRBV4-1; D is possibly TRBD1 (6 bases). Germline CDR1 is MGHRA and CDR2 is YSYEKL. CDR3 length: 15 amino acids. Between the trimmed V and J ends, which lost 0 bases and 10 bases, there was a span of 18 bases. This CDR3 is CASSQEDRFRGAAFF. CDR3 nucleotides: TGCGCCAGCAGCCAAGAAGACAGGTTCCGGGGGGCAGCTTTCTTT.

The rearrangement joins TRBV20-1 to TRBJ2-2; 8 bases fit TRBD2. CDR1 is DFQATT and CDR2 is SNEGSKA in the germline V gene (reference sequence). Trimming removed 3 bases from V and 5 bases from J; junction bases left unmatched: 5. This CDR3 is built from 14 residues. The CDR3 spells CSASFREGTGELFF. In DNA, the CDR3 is TGCAGTGCTAGTTTCCGGGAGGGTACCGGGGAGCTGTTTTTT.

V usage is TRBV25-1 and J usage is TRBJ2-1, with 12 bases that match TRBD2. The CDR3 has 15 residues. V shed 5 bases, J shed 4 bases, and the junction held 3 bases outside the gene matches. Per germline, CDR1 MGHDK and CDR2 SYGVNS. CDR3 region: CASSRTSGIYNEQFF. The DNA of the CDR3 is TGTGCCAGCAGTAGGACTAGCGGGATTTACAATGAGCAGTTCTTC.

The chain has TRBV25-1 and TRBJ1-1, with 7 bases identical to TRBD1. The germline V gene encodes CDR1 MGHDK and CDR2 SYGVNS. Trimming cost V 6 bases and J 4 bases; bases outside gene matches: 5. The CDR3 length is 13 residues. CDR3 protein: CASRDRVGTEAFF. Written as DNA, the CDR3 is TGTGCCAGCAGAGACAGGGTCGGCACTGAAGCTTTCTTT.

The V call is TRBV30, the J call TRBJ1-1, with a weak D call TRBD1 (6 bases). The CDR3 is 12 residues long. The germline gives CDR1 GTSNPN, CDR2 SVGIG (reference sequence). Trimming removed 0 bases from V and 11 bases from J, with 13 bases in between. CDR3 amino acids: CAWSVLSGAAFF. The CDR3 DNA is TGTGCCTGGAGTGTTCTCTCAGGGGCTGCTTTCTTT.

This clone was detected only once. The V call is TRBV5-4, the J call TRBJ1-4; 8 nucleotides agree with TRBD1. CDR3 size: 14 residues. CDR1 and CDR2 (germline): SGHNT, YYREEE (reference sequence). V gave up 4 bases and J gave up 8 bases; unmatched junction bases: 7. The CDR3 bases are TGTGCCAGCAGCAGGGATGGACAGGGAGAAAAACTGTTTTTT. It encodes CASSRDGQGEKLFF.

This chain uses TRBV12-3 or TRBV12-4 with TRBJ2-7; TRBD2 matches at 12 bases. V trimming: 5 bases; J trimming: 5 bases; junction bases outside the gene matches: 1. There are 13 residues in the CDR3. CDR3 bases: TGTGCCAGCAGTCGGACTAGCGGGAACGAGCAGTACTTC. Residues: CASSRTSGNEQYF.

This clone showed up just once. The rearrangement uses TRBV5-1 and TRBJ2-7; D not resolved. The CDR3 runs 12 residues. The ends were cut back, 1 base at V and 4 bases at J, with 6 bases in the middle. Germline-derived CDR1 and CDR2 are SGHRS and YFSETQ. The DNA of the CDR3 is TGCGCCAGCAGCTTGTACGGGTACGAGCAGTACTTC. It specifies CASSLYGYEQYF. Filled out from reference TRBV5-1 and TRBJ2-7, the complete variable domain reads KAGVTQTPRYLIKTRGQQVTLSCSPISGHRSVSWYQQTPGQGLQFLFEYFSETQRNKGNFPGRFSGRQFSNSRSEMNVSTLELGDSALYLCASSLYGYEQYFGPGTRLTVT.

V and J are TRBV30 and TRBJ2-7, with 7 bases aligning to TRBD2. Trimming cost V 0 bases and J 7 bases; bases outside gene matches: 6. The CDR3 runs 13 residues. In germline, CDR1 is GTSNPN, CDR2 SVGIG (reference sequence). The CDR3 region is CAWSVLSGTEQYF. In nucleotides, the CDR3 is TGTGCCTGGAGTGTACTAAGCGGGACTGAGCAGTACTTC.

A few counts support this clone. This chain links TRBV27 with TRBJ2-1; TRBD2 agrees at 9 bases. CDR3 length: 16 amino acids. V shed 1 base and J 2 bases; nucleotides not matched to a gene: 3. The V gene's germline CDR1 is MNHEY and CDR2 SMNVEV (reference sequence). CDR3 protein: CASSLYSGSPYNEQFF. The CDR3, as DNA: TGTGCCAGCAGTTTATATAGCGGGAGCCCCTACAATGAGCAGTTCTTC.

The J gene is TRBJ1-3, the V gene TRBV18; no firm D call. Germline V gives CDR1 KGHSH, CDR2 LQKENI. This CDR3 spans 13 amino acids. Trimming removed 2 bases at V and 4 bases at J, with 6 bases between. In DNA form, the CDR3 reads TGTGCCAGCTCACCAAGGGAGGGAAACACCATATATTTT. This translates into CASSPREGNTIYF.

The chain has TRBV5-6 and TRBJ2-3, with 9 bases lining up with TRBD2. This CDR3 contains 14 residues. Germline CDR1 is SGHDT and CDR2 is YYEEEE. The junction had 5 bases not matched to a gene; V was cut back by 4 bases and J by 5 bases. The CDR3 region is CASSPLTSGDTQYF. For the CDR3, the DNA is TGTGCCAGCAGCCCCTTGACTAGCGGAGATACGCAGTATTTT.

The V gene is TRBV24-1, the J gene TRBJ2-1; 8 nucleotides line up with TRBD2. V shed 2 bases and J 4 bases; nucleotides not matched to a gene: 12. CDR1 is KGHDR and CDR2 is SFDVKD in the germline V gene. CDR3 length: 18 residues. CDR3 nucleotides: TGTGCCACCAGTGATTCGGGTAGCGGGACTGGGGGGTACAATGAGCAGTTCTTC. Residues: CATSDSGSGTGGYNEQFF.

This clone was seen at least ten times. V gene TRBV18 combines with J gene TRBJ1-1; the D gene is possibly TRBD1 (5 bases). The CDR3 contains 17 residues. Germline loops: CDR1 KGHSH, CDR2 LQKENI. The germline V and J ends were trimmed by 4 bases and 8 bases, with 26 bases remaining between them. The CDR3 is CASSLSGGSRGPKEAFF. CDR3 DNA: TGTGCCAGCTCACTAAGCGGGGGGTCTAGGGGCCCCAAAGAAGCTTTCTTT.

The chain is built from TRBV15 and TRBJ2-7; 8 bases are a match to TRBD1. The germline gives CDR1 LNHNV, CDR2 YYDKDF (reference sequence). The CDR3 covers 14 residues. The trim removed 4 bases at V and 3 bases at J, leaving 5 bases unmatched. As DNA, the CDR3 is TGTGCCACCAGCATAGACAGGGGAAACTACGAGCAGTACTTC. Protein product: CATSIDRGNYEQYF.

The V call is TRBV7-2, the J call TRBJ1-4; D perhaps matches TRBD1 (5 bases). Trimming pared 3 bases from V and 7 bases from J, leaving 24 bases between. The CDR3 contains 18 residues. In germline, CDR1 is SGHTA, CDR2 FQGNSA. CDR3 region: CASSLLNPSAGRSEKLFF. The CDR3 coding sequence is TGTGCCAGCAGCTTGCTTAACCCCTCAGCAGGGCGGAGTGAAAAACTGTTTTTT. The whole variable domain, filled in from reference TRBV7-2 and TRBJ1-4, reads GAGVSQSPSNKVTEKGKDVELRCDPISGHTALYWYRQSLGQGLEFLIYFQGNSAPDKSGLPSDRFSAERTGGSVSTLTIQRTQQEDSAVYLCASSLLNPSAGRSEKLFFGSGTQLSVL.